This entry describes one TCR beta chain. No antigen is known for it. One junction end does not reproduce the germline sequence, and a read error may be involved. The sample originates from a study of T cells in localized non-small cell lung cancer. The protocol was immunoSEQ multiplex PCR, while the TCRdb copy is restricted to in-frame clones and leaves out a portion. The sample yields about 91,000 clones, roughly 87% seen once. Germline V gene lookup returns CDR1 SQVTM and CDR2 ANQGSEA. This CDR3 has 16 residues. General observations from the study: Uninvolved adjacent lung had the highest recorded T cell clonality, with tumor below it. Longer survival (overall) was linked to higher T cell density in blood. Median detection of top 100 tumor clones in adjacent lung was around 57 clones. Heterogeneity within the tumor remains possible, as just one region underwent sequencing.

This chain uses TRBV29-1 with TRBJ2-1; 14 bases map to TRBD2. The starting material was peripheral blood, obtained before any cancer treatment. The sequence was obtained from a man aged 35 to 69 with stage I squamous cell lung carcinoma. CDR3 coding DNA: TGCAGCGTTGACGATCCCGGGACTAGCGGGGGCAATGGGCAGTTCTTC. This codes for CSVDDPGTSGGNGQFF.